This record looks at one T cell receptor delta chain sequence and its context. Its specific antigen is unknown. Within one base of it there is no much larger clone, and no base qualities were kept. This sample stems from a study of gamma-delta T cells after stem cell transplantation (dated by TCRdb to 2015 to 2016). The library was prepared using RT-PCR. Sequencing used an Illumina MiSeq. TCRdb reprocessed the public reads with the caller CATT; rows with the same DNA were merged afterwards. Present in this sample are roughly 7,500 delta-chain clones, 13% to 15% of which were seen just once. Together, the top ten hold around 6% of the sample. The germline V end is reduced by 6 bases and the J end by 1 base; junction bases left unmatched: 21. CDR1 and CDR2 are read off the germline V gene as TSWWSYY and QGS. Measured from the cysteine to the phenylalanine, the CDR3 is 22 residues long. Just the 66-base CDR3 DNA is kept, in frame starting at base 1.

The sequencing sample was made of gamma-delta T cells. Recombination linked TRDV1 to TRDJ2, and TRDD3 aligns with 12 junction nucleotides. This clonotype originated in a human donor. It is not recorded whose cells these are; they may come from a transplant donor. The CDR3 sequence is CALGIPTSRTGGYSILTAQLFF. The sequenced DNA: TGTGCTCTTGGAATTCCTACGTCCCGTACTGGGGGATACTCCATTTTGACAGCACAACTCTTCTTT.